These 25 T cell receptor beta chains originate from one sample sequenced in a study of blood T cell repertoires in COVID-19. Using immunoSEQ multiplex PCR, the repertoire was profiled, and TCRdb retains in-frame clones only, with some absent. The table has about 40,000 clones, approximately 89% seen once. The specimen sequenced was peripheral blood. These receptors were taken from a woman in her 70s with acute or convalescent COVID-19.

V gene TRBV19 combines with J gene TRBJ2-1, with D perhaps TRBD2 (5 bases). CDR1 and CDR2 from the germline V gene are LNHDA and SQIVND (reference sequence). Trimming took 5 bases from V and 7 from J, leaving 18 bases between them. There are 15 residues in the CDR3. CDR3 loop: CASSSQSGVGNEQFF. CDR3 coding DNA: TGTGCCAGTAGTTCCCAGTCCGGGGTGGGAAATGAGCAGTTCTTC.

This chain links TRBV7-9 with TRBJ2-2; possible D gene TRBD1, 6 bases. The CDR3 length is 13 residues. V shed 8 bases and J shed 5 bases, with 12 bases lying between them. Germline V gives CDR1 SEHNR, CDR2 FQNEAQ (reference sequence). The CDR3 nucleotides read TGTGCCAGCGCCCACAGGGTAACCGGGGAGCTGTTTTTT. Translating it yields CASAHRVTGELFF. The full variable domain, rest sourced from reference TRBV7-9 and TRBJ2-2, is DTGVSQNPRHKITKRGQNVTFRCDPISEHNRLYWYRQTLGQGPEFLTYFQNEAQLEKSRLLSDRFSAERPKGSFSTLEIQRTEQGDSAMYLCASAHRVTGELFFGEGSRLTVL.

J is TRBJ1-2 and V is TRBV7-2; 9 nucleotides match TRBD1. Trimming cost V 5 bases and J 4 bases; bases outside gene matches: 14. Germline CDR1 reads SGHTA; CDR2 reads FQGNSA. This CDR3 comprises 17 residues. CDR3 sequence (DNA): TGTGCCAGCAGCACCACTCCCGGGACAGGGTCGCTCTATGGCTACACCTTC. Translated: CASSTTPGTGSLYGYTF. Full variable domain (missing parts from reference TRBV7-2 and TRBJ1-2): GAGVSQSPSNKVTEKGKDVELRCDPISGHTALYWYRQSLGQGLEFLIYFQGNSAPDKSGLPSDRFSAERTGGSVSTLTIQRTQQEDSAVYLCASSTTPGTGSLYGYTFGSGTRLTVV.

The chain links TRBV5-1 to TRBJ2-2; 10 nucleotides agree with TRBD2. This CDR3 spans 17 amino acids. CDR1 and CDR2 from the germline V gene are SGHRS and YFSETQ. Trimming removed 1 base from V and 4 bases from J; junction bases left unmatched: 7. The CDR3 region has the DNA TGCGCCAGCAGCTTGTCGGCTAGCGGGGGTTTCACCGGGGAGCTGTTTTTT. It specifies CASSLSASGGFTGELFF.

V usage is TRBV28 and J usage is TRBJ2-7; 11 bases agree with TRBD1. Germline V gene sequence: CDR1 MDHEN, CDR2 SYDVKM. The CDR3 has 16 residues. Germline trimming cut 7 bases from V and 5 bases from J; bases unmatched to any gene: 13. The CDR3 is CASTPPPGQGVHEQYV. The CDR3 nucleotides are TGTGCCAGCACTCCCCCACCGGGACAGGGGGTCCACGAGCAGTACGTC.

The CDR3 DNA reads as TGTGCCAGCAGCTTAGGGACTAGTCTCCATACGCAGTATTTT. Protein sequence: CASSLGTSLHTQYF. The rearrangement uses TRBV7-2 and TRBJ2-3; 7 nucleotides agree with TRBD2. CDR1 is SGHTA and CDR2 is FQGNSA in the germline V gene. V was pared by 1 base and J by 7 bases, with 5 bases of the junction left unmatched. The CDR3 is made up of 14 amino acids. The full variable domain, rest sourced from reference TRBV7-2 and TRBJ2-3, is GAGVSQSPSNKVTEKGKDVELRCDPISGHTALYWYRQSLGQGLEFLIYFQGNSAPDKSGLPSDRFSAERTGGSVSTLTIQRTQQEDSAVYLCASSLGTSLHTQYFGPGTRLTVL.

The J gene is TRBJ2-1, the V gene TRBV7-2; 7 bases map to TRBD2. Trimming at V came to 6 bases and at J to 6 bases, leaving 8 bases not matched to a gene. Per the germline V gene, CDR1 is SGHTA and CDR2 is FQGNSA. CDR3 length: 14 residues. The CDR3 spells CASSTTSARNEQFF. CDR3 in DNA: TGTGCCAGCAGTACAACTAGCGCTCGCAATGAGCAGTTCTTC. Full variable domain (missing parts from reference TRBV7-2 and TRBJ2-1): GAGVSQSPSNKVTEKGKDVELRCDPISGHTALYWYRQSLGQGLEFLIYFQGNSAPDKSGLPSDRFSAERTGGSVSTLTIQRTQQEDSAVYLCASSTTSARNEQFFGPGTRLTVL.

The chain combines TRBV5-1 with TRBJ2-3, with 7 nucleotides matching TRBD1. The V segment lost 6 bases and the J segment 4 bases; nucleotides outside the gene matches: 8. This CDR3 contains 14 residues. The germline V gene encodes CDR1 SGHRS and CDR2 YFSETQ. CDR3: CASNRQGAPDTQYF. DNA of the CDR3: TGCGCCAGCAACCGACAGGGAGCCCCAGATACGCAGTATTTT.

The chain couples TRBV5-1 to TRBJ1-3; D ambiguous. Trimming removed 1 base from V and 1 base from J, with 9 bases in between. This CDR3 has 15 residues. Germline V gives CDR1 SGHRS, CDR2 YFSETQ. The CDR3 is CASSLFSGSGNTIYF. The DNA for the CDR3 is TGCGCCAGCAGCTTGTTTTCGGGGTCTGGAAACACCATATATTTT.

The V and J genes are TRBV29-1 and TRBJ1-1, with 8 bases matching TRBD1. J was trimmed by 3 bases and V by 7 bases; bases with no gene match: 7. Germline-derived CDR1 and CDR2 are SQVTM and ANQGSEA. This CDR3 has 13 residues. The CDR3 sequence: CSAEGQGYTEAFF. In DNA, the CDR3 is TGCAGCGCCGAAGGACAGGGTTACACTGAAGCTTTCTTT.

The chain recombines TRBV3-1 (or the pseudogene TRBV3-2) with TRBJ1-1, with D possibly TRBD1 on 5 matching bases. CDR1 LGHDT and CDR2 YNNKEL come from the germline V gene (reference sequence). CDR3 length: 16 residues. Trimming shortened V by 0 bases and J by 4 bases, and 15 bases separated the two germline ends. CDR3 sequence: CASSQELGGGATEAFF. CDR3 DNA: TGTGCCAGCAGCCAAGAATTGGGGGGTGGGGCCACTGAAGCTTTCTTT.

The chain links TRBV9 to TRBJ2-1, with D possibly TRBD2 on 5 matching bases. This CDR3 spans 15 amino acids. V lost 0 bases and J lost 4, with 11 bases in between. The germline gives CDR1 SGDLS, CDR2 YYNGEE. CDR3 DNA: TGTGCCAGCAGCGTAGCGAAGGAGGCTTACAATGAGCAGTTCTTC. Protein: CASSVAKEAYNEQFF.

The chain joins TRBV14 to TRBJ2-1; TRBD1 might be the D (6 bases). There are 18 residues in the CDR3. Deletions cut 4 bases from V and 1 base from J, with 20 bases between. Germline values: CDR1 SGHDN, CDR2 FVKESK. The CDR3 loop reads CASSPTPSRQASYNEQFF. In DNA, the CDR3 is TGTGCCAGCAGCCCAACCCCCTCGAGACAGGCTTCCTACAATGAGCAGTTCTTC.

This chain links TRBV20-1 with TRBJ1-2; possible D gene TRBD1, 6 bases. CDR1 is DFQATT and CDR2 is SNEGSKA in the germline V gene (reference sequence). The V gene lost 7 bases and the J gene lost 8 bases, with 14 bases spanning the gap. There are 11 residues in the CDR3. This CDR3 reads CSVIQGGGYTF. In DNA form, the CDR3 reads TGCAGTGTCATACAGGGTGGAGGCTACACCTTC.

This clone has a single count. V is TRBV4-3 and J is TRBJ1-5; D is unclear. CDR1 and CDR2 (germline): LGHNA, YSLEER. The CDR3 sequence is 17 residues long. Trimming took 0 bases from V and 1 from J, leaving 13 bases between them. The CDR3 spells CASSQDRAPGSNQPQHF. Written as DNA, the CDR3 is TGCGCCAGCAGCCAAGATCGGGCTCCGGGGAGCAATCAGCCCCAGCATTTT.

This rearrangement joins TRBV19 to TRBJ2-5, with a tentative D call TRBD2 (7 bases). Trimming cost V 3 bases and J 5 bases, with 16 bases left between them. Germline values: CDR1 LNHDA, CDR2 SQIVND (reference sequence). This CDR3 has 15 residues. Here the CDR3 reads CASSMPRGAIETQYF. The DNA for the CDR3 is TGTGCCAGTAGTATGCCCCGGGGGGCGATCGAGACCCAGTACTTC.

The genes are TRBV3-1 (or the pseudogene TRBV3-2) and TRBJ2-1; 8 nucleotides match TRBD1. J lost 9 bases, V lost 4 bases, and 17 bases had no gene match. The CDR3 has 17 residues. Germline CDR1 is LGHDT and CDR2 is YNNKEL (reference sequence). The CDR3 sequence is CASSPPRSPGGRSEQFF. CDR3 bases: TGTGCCAGCAGCCCTCCAAGGTCCCCAGGGGGCCGGAGTGAGCAGTTCTTC.

This chain links TRBV4-3 with TRBJ1-4, with 7 bases matching TRBD1. CDR3 length: 16 residues. Germline CDR1 and CDR2: LGHNA and YSLEER. Trimming removed 1 base from V and 2 bases from J; junction bases left unmatched: 4. CDR3 residues: CASSQVPGGTNEKLFF. DNA for the CDR3: TGCGCCAGCAGCCAAGTACCAGGGGGGACTAATGAAAAACTGTTTTTT.

The chain uses TRBV19 and TRBJ2-3; a weak D match, TRBD2 (5 bases). This CDR3 is 16 amino acids long. The germline V and J ends were trimmed by 1 base and 6 bases, with 17 bases remaining between them. The germline V gene has CDR1 LNHDA and CDR2 SQIVND (reference sequence). CDR3 protein: CASSIVSSGQWDTQYF. For the CDR3, the DNA is TGTGCCAGTAGTATAGTATCCAGCGGCCAATGGGATACGCAGTATTTT.

The chain uses TRBV5-1 and TRBJ2-5; no firm D call. The germline gives CDR1 SGHRS, CDR2 YFSETQ. The V and J ends lost 3 bases and 1 base respectively, with 10 bases between them. This CDR3 comprises 14 residues. Written as DNA, the CDR3 is TGCGCCAGCAGCTCCATGACAAGCCAAGAGACCCAGTACTTC. This gives the protein CASSSMTSQETQYF. The entire variable domain, with the rest obtained from reference TRBV5-1 and TRBJ2-5, is as follows: KAGVTQTPRYLIKTRGQQVTLSCSPISGHRSVSWYQQTPGQGLQFLFEYFSETQRNKGNFPGRFSGRQFSNSRSEMNVSTLELGDSALYLCASSSMTSQETQYFGPGTRLLVL.

The CDR3 loop is CASKNRGEAYEQYV. In DNA, the CDR3 is TGTGCCAGCAAAAACCGGGGGGAAGCCTACGAGCAGTACGTC. The gene calls are TRBV6-5 and TRBJ2-7, with 7 bases aligning to TRBD2. V lost 7 bases and J lost 2; bases outside the gene matches: 8. This CDR3 region has 14 residues. Germline assignment: CDR1 MNHEY and CDR2 SVGAGI.

The rearrangement links TRBV5-6 to TRBJ2-5, with 12 bases lining up with TRBD1. The CDR3 contains 16 residues. Germline loops: CDR1 SGHDT, CDR2 YYEEEE. V gave up 4 bases and J gave up 5 bases; unmatched junction bases: 9. The CDR3 region has the DNA TGTGCCAGCAGCGAGAAGGGACAGGGGGCAGGTGAGACCCAGTACTTC. It encodes CASSEKGQGAGETQYF.

The CDR3 DNA follows: TGCGCCAGCAGCCAAGATCTAGGGGGCCTAGGCTATGGCTACACCTTC. Amino acids: CASSQDLGGLGYGYTF. J is TRBJ1-2 and V is TRBV4-3, with TRBD1 matching 7 bases. CDR3 size: 16 residues. Trimming removed 0 bases from V and 4 bases from J; junction bases left unmatched: 8. Germline V gene sequence: CDR1 LGHNA, CDR2 YSLEER.

By frequency in the sample, this clone is medium-sized. V is TRBV6-1 and J is TRBJ1-1; TRBD1 matches 7 bases. The germline V gene has CDR1 MNHNS and CDR2 SASEGT. Germline trimming cut 3 bases from V and 11 bases from J; bases unmatched to any gene: 12. The CDR3 is made up of 14 amino acids. DNA of the CDR3: TGTGCCAGCAGTGAGTTGGGACAGACCTTTCGGGCTTTCTTT. Translation: CASSELGQTFRAFF.

The chain carries TRBV2 and TRBJ1-4; TRBD1 aligns across 7 bases. The CDR3 contains 14 residues. Germline CDR1 is SNHLY and CDR2 is FYNNEI. The V and J ends lost 8 bases and 8 bases, in that order; junction bases with no gene match: 11. CDR3 DNA sequence: TGTGCCAGCGCCTACAGGGGAGTGGAAGAAAAACTGTTTTTT. Amino acid sequence: CASAYRGVEEKLFF.